This is a list of T cell receptor beta chains from one sample in a study of immune evolution from preneoplasia to lung adenocarcinoma. Sequencing was performed with immunoSEQ multiplex PCR; in TCRdb, only in-frame clones are kept and a portion is missing. The data show about 2,000 clones, with around 85% seen just once and approximately 10% held by the top ten. The specimen was FFPE adjacent normal lung tissue. These TCRs come from a person between 65 and 79 years old with lung adenocarcinoma. CDR3s include the opening cysteine and the closing phenylalanine or tryptophan. D genes are given only for firm matches. For some rows the clone size is stated as once, few or many, or as a class when expanded; others skip it.

size	D	V	J	DNA	CDR3
.	TRBD1	TRBV4-1	TRBJ1-2	TGCGCCAGCAGCCAAGAGGGGACAGGGAGACGCTATGGCTACACCTTC	CASSQEGTGRRYGYTF
.	TRBD1	TRBV28	TRBJ1-2	TGTGCCACAAGGACAGGGATGGGATATGGCTACACCTTC	CATRTGMGYGYTF
.	TRBD1	TRBV10-3	TRBJ2-1	TGTGCCATCGGTACCGGGACAGGGAAATTCAATGAGCAGTTCTTC	CAIGTGTGKFNEQFF
few	.	TRBV7-3	TRBJ2-3	TGTGCCAGCAGCTTAGACGACCACCCAGATACGCAGTATTTT	CASSLDDHPDTQYF
.	.	TRBV18	TRBJ2-3	TGTGCCAGCTCACCTACAGGCGGCCGCCCAGATACGCAGTATTTT	CASSPTGGRPDTQYF
once	.	TRBV27	TRBJ1-2	TGTGCCAGCAGTACTTCAGAGGGGCTCTATGGCTACACCTTC	CASSTSEGLYGYTF
.	TRBD1	TRBV2	TRBJ2-5	TGTGCCAGCAGTGGTACAGGGGGCGGAGAGATCCAGTACTTC	CASSGTGGGEIQYF
.	.	TRBV6-1	TRBJ2-3	TGTGCCAGCAGTGAGGACCTTAGAGTTACAGATACGCAGTATTTT	CASSEDLRVTDTQYF
.	TRBD2	TRBV10-3	TRBJ2-1	TGTGCCATCGAAGCGGGGGGGGCCAGAAATGAGCAGTTCTTC	CAIEAGGARNEQFF
few	.	TRBV9	TRBJ2-3	TGTGCCAGCAGTGAGGAGGCGGGGAGACCTGGCACAGATACGCAGTATTTT	CASSEEAGRPGTDTQYF
.	.	TRBV7-9	TRBJ2-5	TGTGCCAGCAGCTTAGTAGGGACCCAAGAGACCCAGTACTTC	CASSLVGTQETQYF
.	.	TRBV28	TRBJ2-7	TGTGCCAGCAGGGACACCGCTTCCTACGAGCAGTACTTC	CASRDTASYEQYF
once	.	TRBV9	TRBJ1-2	TGTGCCAGCAGCGTAGATTACGGGACGCATGGCTACACCTTC	CASSVDYGTHGYTF
.	TRBD1	TRBV6-6	TRBJ1-1	TGTGCCAGCAGAGACCGGGACAGCGACACTGAAGCTTTCTTT	CASRDRDSDTEAFF
.	.	TRBV4-2	TRBJ1-1	TGTGCCAGCAGCCAAGTAGGGGCAGGATTGAACACTGAAGCTTTCTTT	CASSQVGAGLNTEAFF
.	.	TRBV6-5	TRBJ1-5	TGTGCCAGCAGTTACTCGTCAGGGAGCCGTCAGCCCCAGCATTTT	CASSYSSGSRQPQHF
.	.	TRBV28	TRBJ1-6	TGTGCCAGCAACCGACAGCGTTCACCCCTCCACTTT	CASNRQRSPLHF
once	.	TRBV2	TRBJ2-7	TGTGCCAGCAGAGCAACTAGCTACGAGCAGTACTTC	CASRATSYEQYF
.	.	TRBV10-2	TRBJ2-1	TGCGCCAGCAGTCTTACCGGACATGAGCAGTTCTTC	CASSLTGHEQFF
.	.	TRBV7-8	TRBJ2-1	TGTGCCAGCAGCCCAGCTTGGGGGGACAATGAGCAGTTCTTC	CASSPAWGDNEQFF
.	TRBD1	TRBV11-2	TRBJ2-7	TGTGCCAGCAAAGGACAGGGGGTTTCCGAGCAGTACTTC	CASKGQGVSEQYF
.	.	TRBV11-2	TRBJ2-3	TGTGCCAGCAGTATCGGCACAGATACGCAGTATTTT	CASSIGTDTQYF
few	TRBD1	TRBV6-5	TRBJ2-3	TGTGCCAGCAGTGACAGGGGGCTGCATACGCAGTATTTT	CASSDRGLHTQYF
.	.	TRBV6-5	TRBJ1-6	TGTGCCAGCAGCGACAGTGAAAATTCACCCCTCCACTTT	CASSDSENSPLHF
.	.	TRBV5-1	TRBJ2-3	TGCGCCAGCAGCTTGGGGAGGGGCACAGATACGCAGTATTTT	CASSLGRGTDTQYF
.	.	TRBV4-1	TRBJ1-4	TGCGCCAGCAGCCCTACTTTTTGGACCAGGGGTGAAAAACTGTTTTTT	CASSPTFWTRGEKLFF
.	.	TRBV5-8	TRBJ1-2	TGTGCCAGCAGCTTCTTCACCTTC	CASSFFTF
.	TRBD2	TRBV7-7	TRBJ2-5	TGTGCTAGCAGCTTGGGACTAGCGGGGGGCAAGACCCAGTACTTC	CASSLGLAGGKTQYF
.	.	TRBV6-1	TRBJ2-7	TGTGCCAGCAGTATACCCTACGAGCAGTACTTC	CASSIPYEQYF
.	.	TRBV4-1	TRBJ2-7	TGCGCCAGCAGCCAGGCCGGGACTTACGAGCAGTACTTC	CASSQAGTYEQYF
.	.	TRBV19	TRBJ1-5	TGTGCCAGTAGAACAGGGAACCGCAGGCAGCCCCAGCATTTT	CASRTGNRRQPQHF
.	.	TRBV7-3	TRBJ2-6	TGTGCCAGCAGCTTAGGGGGTACCTCTGGGGCCAACGTCCTGACTTTC	CASSLGGTSGANVLTF
.	.	TRBV6-6	TRBJ1-1	TGTGCCACAGCGTCAACACGGTCCGTAGCTTTCTTT	CATASTRSVAFF
.	.	TRBV28	TRBJ1-2	TGTGCCAGCGAAACCGGGCGCAGGGGCTACACCTTC	CASETGRRGYTF
.	.	TRBV5-1	TRBJ2-1	TGCGCCAGCACCAGCCTTCCGGGCCCTAATGAGCAGTTCTTC	CASTSLPGPNEQFF
once	.	TRBV28	TRBJ1-1	TGTGCCAGCAGTCCGCCCAGGACGAGGACTGAAGCTTTCTTT	CASSPPRTRTEAFF
.	TRBD1	TRBV6-6	TRBJ2-1	TGTGCCAGCACGGACAGGGAATACAATGAGCAGTTCTTC	CASTDREYNEQFF
.	.	TRBV2	TRBJ2-1	TGTGCCAACAAGGGGACCCCCGGTGAGCAGTTCTTC	CANKGTPGEQFF
.	.	TRBV5-1	TRBJ2-5	TGCGCCAGCAGGGGTCGAGAGACCCAGTACTTC	CASRGRETQYF
.	.	TRBV11-2	TRBJ1-1	TGTGCCAGCAGCCGACCCGGGAGGGCTCAGGGGCAGAGGACTGAAGCTTTCTTT	CASSRPGRAQGQRTEAFF
.	TRBD2	TRBV11-2	TRBJ2-5	TGTGCCAGCAGCGAAGGACTAGCGGGGTCCGAGACCCAGTACTTC	CASSEGLAGSETQYF
.	.	TRBV11-2	TRBJ2-1	TGTGCCAGCAGCTTAAGGATGACGGCTAAAAATGAGCAGTTCTTC	CASSLRMTAKNEQFF
.	TRBD1	TRBV5-1	TRBJ2-7	TGCGCCAGCAGCTTGGGGGGACAGGGCTACGAGCAGTACTTC	CASSLGGQGYEQYF
.	.	TRBV9	TRBJ1-4	TGTGCCAGCGGGCGGACCTCACAAAATGAAAAACTGTTTTTT	CASGRTSQNEKLFF
.	TRBD1	TRBV5-4	TRBJ1-4	TGTGCCAGCAGCTTGGGACAGGGAAAACTGTTTTTT	CASSLGQGKLFF
once	.	TRBV7-9	TRBJ1-4	TGTGCCAGCAGCCCGGGACACAATGAAAAACTGTTTTTT	CASSPGHNEKLFF
.	TRBD1	TRBV19	TRBJ1-2	TGTGCCAGTAGAACCACAGGGGGCAATGGCTACACCTTC	CASRTTGGNGYTF
.	.	TRBV7-9	TRBJ1-2	TGTGCCAGCAGCTTAGGGCGGCCTCAGGGCTACACCTTC	CASSLGRPQGYTF
.	.	TRBV6-5	TRBJ1-1	TGTGCCAGCAGTACAACAGGGACGAGTACTGAAGCTTTCTTT	CASSTTGTSTEAFF
.	.	TRBV5-1	TRBJ2-7	TGCGCCAGCAGCTTGGTTGGCGGGTATCAATCTTCCTACGAGCAGTACTTC	CASSLVGGYQSSYEQYF
.	TRBD1	TRBV15	TRBJ2-3	TGTGCCACCAGCAGAGTTAATGAGGGACAGGCGTTCACAGATACGCAGTATTTT	CATSRVNEGQAFTDTQYF
.	.	TRBV30	TRBJ2-1	TGTGCCTGGTGGAACTACAATGAGCAGTTCTTC	CAWWNYNEQFF
.	.	TRBV5-6	TRBJ1-5	TGTGCCAGCAGTAGAGGAAATCAGCCCCAGCATTTT	CASSRGNQPQHF
.	TRBD2	TRBV10-3	TRBJ2-2	TGTGCCATCAGTGACGGGGGGGCGAACACCGGGGAGCTGTTTTTT	CAISDGGANTGELFF
.	.	TRBV19	TRBJ2-2	TGTGCCAGTATCCCTGAAGCGGGGACAAACACCGGGGAGCTGTTTTTT	CASIPEAGTNTGELFF
few	.	TRBV5-6	TRBJ2-7	TGTGCCAGCAGCCTGGACACAGCCTACGAGCAGTACTTC	CASSLDTAYEQYF
.	TRBD2	TRBV19	TRBJ2-7	TGTGCCAGTAGTACAGACGGGACTAGCGGCTACGAGCAGTACTTC	CASSTDGTSGYEQYF
.	.	TRBV1	TRBJ1-2	TGCACCAGCAGCCAAGACTGGTCCTTC	CTSSQDWSF